Sequencing of this T cell receptor beta chain was carried out in a study of T cell changes during pregnancy in multiple sclerosis. CDR1 and CDR2 (germline): MRHNA, SNTAGT. V was clipped by 3 bases and J by 0 bases, with 7 bases between them. The CDR3 totals 14 residues. TCRdb's table, derived via immunoSEQ multiplex PCR, lists solely in-frame clones and lacks some. The table lists about 100,000 clones, about 91% of them singletons. This chain connects TRBV6-4 to TRBJ2-3; D is uncertain. Specimen: peripheral blood, collected in the second trimester of pregnancy. This TCR was sampled from a female donor with multiple sclerosis, enrolled in a pregnancy study. The CDR3 nucleotides read TGTGCCAGCAGTGAAGCAGCGAGCACAGATACGCAGTATTTT. Translation gives CASSEAASTDTQYF.